This is a list of T cell receptor beta chains from one sample in a study of blood T cells in healthy people across ages. TCRdb itself ran the 5' RACE reads through MiXCR, one entry per CDR3 protein. This sample yields about 1.4 million distinct CDR3 sequences, of which around 59% are seen a single time; 6.5% to 8.5% belongs to the top ten. The sequenced material came from blood. These receptors all stem from a man aged 18 to 35 in good health. The CDR3 runs from the conserved cysteine through the conserved F or W. Fields, in order: J gene, V gene, CDR3 protein.

TRBJ2-5	TRBV12-3/TRBV12-4	CASSWGLGGAQETQYF
TRBJ1-5	TRBV4-2	CASSQGGGRTQHF
TRBJ2-7	TRBV20-1	CSAWGPEQYF
TRBJ1-1	TRBV7-9	CASSIRQGPPSEAFF
TRBJ2-3	TRBV20-1	CSATTGRYTDTQYF
TRBJ2-1	TRBV2	CASSEVGTAQFF
TRBJ1-2	TRBV28	CASSLGRRANGYTF
TRBJ2-7	TRBV5-6	CASSYRTHYEQYF
TRBJ2-4	TRBV5-1	CASSTYRGGSEAQYF
TRBJ2-3	TRBV7-2	CASRTKAGALLLAVDTQYF
TRBJ2-2	TRBV6-5	CASSYNPIGSAGELFF
-	TRBV10-3	CAISVSIGTGLHEQYF
TRBJ2-1	TRBV29-1	CSVEGLAGGSDEQFF
TRBJ2-3	TRBV25-1	CASTEPGGSSLADTQYF
TRBJ1-5	TRBV20-1	CSAADRGWQPQHF
TRBJ1-4	TRBV7-2	CASSVYGQGGEKLFF
TRBJ2-2	TRBV10-3	CAISAGQGTNTGELFF
TRBJ1-2	TRBV20-1	CSARAWGFTGRSNYGYTF
TRBJ2-7	TRBV20-1	CSSKTDRPYEQYF